The clone carrying this T cell receptor (beta chain) was counted ten times or more. Its antigen is as yet unknown. The source of the sample is a study of Graves' ophthalmopathy and Graves' hyperthyroidism. Study-level results: At about 69% sensitivity and over 72% specificity, the model predicted progression of the ophthalmopathy.

The V end lost 8 bases, the J end lost 1 base, and 14 bases lay between the germline ends. Germline lookup yields CDR1 MNHNS and CDR2 SASEGT. There are 14 residues in the CDR3. Newly diagnosed, the hyperthyroidism patients had under 2 months' duration and were aged 18 to 65. The study amplified TCR beta CDR3 regions using RNA transcripts. The first round was an RT-PCR with HTBI primers, and the second round was a multiplex PCR. TCRdb reprocessed the multiplex PCR reads with MiXCR, giving one entry per CDR3 protein. Of about 620,000 distinct CDR3 sequences listed, around a fifth were seen once; the top ten hold roughly 7.4%.

This sequence originates from a woman under 30 with stable Graves' hyperthyroidism. Some clones in this sample may be carry-over from other donors' samples. The sequencing sample was made of peripheral blood. This rearrangement joins TRBV6-1 to TRBJ2-5, with D maybe TRBD1 (6 bases). The CDR3, as DNA: TGTGCCAGCGCCTCAGGGACAACCCAAGAGACCCAGTACTTC. It specifies CASASGTTQETQYF.